Listed here are 6 T cell receptor beta chains from one sample, sequenced in a study of blood T cell repertoires in COVID-19. The protocol was immunoSEQ multiplex PCR, while the TCRdb copy is restricted to in-frame clones and leaves out a portion. The sample holds 200,000 to 300,000 clones, approximately 86% seen once. Input material: peripheral blood. The receptors stem from a woman between 25 and 40 years old with acute or convalescent COVID-19.

The CDR3 nucleotides are TGCAGCGTTGAAGATCTTAGAAGGCAGGGCGGCGATGAGCAGTTCTTC. Its protein product is CSVEDLRRQGGDEQFF. The rearrangement joins TRBV29-1 to TRBJ2-1; possible D gene TRBD1, 5 bases. Deletions cut 0 bases from V and 8 bases from J, with 20 bases between. The CDR3 extends over 16 amino acids. CDR1 and CDR2 (germline): SQVTM, ANQGSEA.

This sequence joins TRBV6-5 and TRBJ2-3, with 14 bases lining up with TRBD2. The CDR3 is 16 residues long. V shed 2 bases and J 4 bases; nucleotides not matched to a gene: 2. CDR1 MNHEY and CDR2 SVGAGI come from the germline V gene. CDR3 sequence: CASSYGTSGSPDTQYF. The DNA of the CDR3 is TGTGCCAGCAGTTACGGGACTAGCGGGAGCCCAGATACGCAGTATTTT.

The CDR3 sequence: CASGLAGVYEQYF. Here the CDR3 DNA reads TGTGCCAGCGGACTAGCGGGAGTCTACGAGCAGTACTTC. V usage is TRBV7-2 and J usage is TRBJ2-7; 13 bases line up with TRBD2. CDR3 size: 13 residues. CDR1 and CDR2 from the germline V gene are SGHTA and FQGNSA. The V segment lost 8 bases and the J segment 3 bases; nucleotides outside the gene matches: 1.

This chain uses TRBV27 with TRBJ2-1; D gene uncertain. The CDR3 consists of 15 residues. Looked up from germline, CDR1 is MNHEY and CDR2 is SMNVEV (reference sequence). Between the trimmed V and J ends, which lost 3 bases and 1 base, there was a span of 10 bases. The CDR3 coding sequence is TGTGCCAGCAGTTTTCTAGGATCGTCCTACAATGAGCAGTTCTTC. It translates to CASSFLGSSYNEQFF.

This clone was seen a single time. The chain employs TRBV11-3 and TRBJ1-2; D not certain. CDR3 size: 13 residues. Trimming cost V 3 bases and J 1 base, with 6 bases left between them. Germline V gives CDR1 SGHNT, CDR2 YENEEA. CDR3 residues: CASSLEDNYGYTF. The CDR3, as DNA: TGTGCCAGCAGCTTGGAGGATAACTATGGCTACACCTTC.

The chain has TRBV7-3 and TRBJ2-7, with D possibly being TRBD2 (6 bases). The CDR3 length is 15 residues. Deletions cut 3 bases from V and 1 base from J, with 13 bases between. Per germline, CDR1 SGHTA and CDR2 FQGTGA. The CDR3 spells CASSFTGAGSYEQYF. The CDR3 nucleotides are TGTGCCAGCAGCTTTACTGGAGCGGGTTCCTACGAGCAGTACTTC.